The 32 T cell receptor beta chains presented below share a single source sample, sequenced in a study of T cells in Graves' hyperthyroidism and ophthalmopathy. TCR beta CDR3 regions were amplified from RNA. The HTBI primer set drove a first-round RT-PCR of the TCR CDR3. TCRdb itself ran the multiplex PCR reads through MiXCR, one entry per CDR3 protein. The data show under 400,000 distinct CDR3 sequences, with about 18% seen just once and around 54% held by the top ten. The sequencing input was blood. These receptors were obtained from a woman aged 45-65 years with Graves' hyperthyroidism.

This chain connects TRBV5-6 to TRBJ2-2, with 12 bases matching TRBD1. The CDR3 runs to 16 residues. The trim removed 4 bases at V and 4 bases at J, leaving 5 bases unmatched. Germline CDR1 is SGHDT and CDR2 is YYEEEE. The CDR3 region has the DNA TGTGCCAGCAGCCGGGGACAGGGGGCTAGCACCGGGGAGCTGTTTTTT. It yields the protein CASSRGQGASTGELFF.

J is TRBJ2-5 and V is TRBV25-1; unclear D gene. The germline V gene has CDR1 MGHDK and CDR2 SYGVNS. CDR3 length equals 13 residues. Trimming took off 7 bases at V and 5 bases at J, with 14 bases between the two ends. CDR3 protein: CASKNSSRETQYF. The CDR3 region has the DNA TGTGCCAGCAAGAATTCGTCCAGGGAGACCCAGTACTTC.

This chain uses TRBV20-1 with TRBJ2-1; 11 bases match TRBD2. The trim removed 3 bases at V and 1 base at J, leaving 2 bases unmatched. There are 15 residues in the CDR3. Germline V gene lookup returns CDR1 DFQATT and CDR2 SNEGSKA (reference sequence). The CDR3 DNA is TGCAGTGCTAGTGGGACTAGCGGATCCTACAATGAGCAGTTCTTC. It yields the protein CSASGTSGSYNEQFF.

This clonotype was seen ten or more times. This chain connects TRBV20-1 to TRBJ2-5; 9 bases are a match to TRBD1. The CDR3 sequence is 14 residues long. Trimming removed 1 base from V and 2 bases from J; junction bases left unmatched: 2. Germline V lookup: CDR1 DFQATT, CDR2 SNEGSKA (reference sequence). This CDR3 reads CSARAGTGQETQYF. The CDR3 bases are TGCAGTGCTAGAGCCGGGACAGGGCAAGAGACCCAGTACTTC.

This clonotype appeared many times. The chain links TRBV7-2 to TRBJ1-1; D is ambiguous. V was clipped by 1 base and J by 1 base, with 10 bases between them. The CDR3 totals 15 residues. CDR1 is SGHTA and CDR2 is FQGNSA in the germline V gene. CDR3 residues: CASSLESGRNTEAFF. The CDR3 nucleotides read TGTGCCAGCAGCTTAGAATCCGGCAGGAACACTGAAGCTTTCTTT.

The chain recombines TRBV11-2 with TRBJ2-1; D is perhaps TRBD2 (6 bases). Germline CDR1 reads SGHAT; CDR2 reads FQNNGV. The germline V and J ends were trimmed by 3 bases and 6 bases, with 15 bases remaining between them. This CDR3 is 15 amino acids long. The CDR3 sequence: CASSFTLGGINEQFF. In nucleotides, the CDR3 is TGTGCCAGCAGCTTTACGCTGGGGGGAATCAATGAGCAGTTCTTC.

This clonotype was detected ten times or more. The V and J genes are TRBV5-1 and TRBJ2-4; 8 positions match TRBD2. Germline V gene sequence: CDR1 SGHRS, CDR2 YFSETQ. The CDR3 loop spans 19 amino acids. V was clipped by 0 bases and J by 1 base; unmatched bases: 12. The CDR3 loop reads CASSLDVGREALAKNIQYF. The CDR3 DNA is TGCGCCAGCAGCTTGGATGTGGGGCGGGAGGCCCTGGCCAAAAACATTCAGTACTTC.

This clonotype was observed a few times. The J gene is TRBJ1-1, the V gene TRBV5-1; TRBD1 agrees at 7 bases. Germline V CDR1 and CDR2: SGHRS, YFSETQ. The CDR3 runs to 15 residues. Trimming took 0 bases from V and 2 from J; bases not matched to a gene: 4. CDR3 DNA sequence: TGCGCCAGCAGCTTGGTCCAGGGGGGAAACACTGAAGCTTTCTTT. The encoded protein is CASSLVQGGNTEAFF.

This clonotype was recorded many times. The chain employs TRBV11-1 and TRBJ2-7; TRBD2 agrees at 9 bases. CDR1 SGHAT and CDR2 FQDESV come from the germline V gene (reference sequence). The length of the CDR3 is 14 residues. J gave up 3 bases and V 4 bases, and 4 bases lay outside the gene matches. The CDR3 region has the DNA TGTGCCAGCAGCTGGGCTAGCGGGAACTACGAGCAGTACTTC. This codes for CASSWASGNYEQYF.

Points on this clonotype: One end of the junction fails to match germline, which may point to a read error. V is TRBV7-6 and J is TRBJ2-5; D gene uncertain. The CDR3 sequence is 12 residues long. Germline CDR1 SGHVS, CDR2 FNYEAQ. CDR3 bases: TGTGCCAGCAGCCCTCTCCAAGTGACCCAGTACTTC. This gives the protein CASSPLQVTQYF. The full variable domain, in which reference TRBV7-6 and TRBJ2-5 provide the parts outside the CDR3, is GAGVSQSPRYKVTKRGQDVALRCDPISGHVSLYWYRQALGQGPEFLTYFNYEAQQDKSGLPNDRFSAERPEGSISTLTIQRTEQRDSAMYRCASSPLQVTQYFGPGTRLLVL.

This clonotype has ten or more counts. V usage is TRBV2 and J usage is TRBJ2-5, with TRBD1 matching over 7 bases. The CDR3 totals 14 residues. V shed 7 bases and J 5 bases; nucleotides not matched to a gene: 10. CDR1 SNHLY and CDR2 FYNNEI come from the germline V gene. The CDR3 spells CASNIQGMDETQYF. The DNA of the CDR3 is TGTGCCAGCAATATACAGGGGATGGATGAGACCCAGTACTTC.

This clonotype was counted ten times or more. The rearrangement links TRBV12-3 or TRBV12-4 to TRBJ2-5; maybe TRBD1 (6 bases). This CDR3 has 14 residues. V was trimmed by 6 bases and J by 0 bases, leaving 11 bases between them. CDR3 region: CASSLQGNQETQYF. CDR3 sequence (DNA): TGTGCCAGCAGCTTACAGGGAAACCAAGAGACCCAGTACTTC.

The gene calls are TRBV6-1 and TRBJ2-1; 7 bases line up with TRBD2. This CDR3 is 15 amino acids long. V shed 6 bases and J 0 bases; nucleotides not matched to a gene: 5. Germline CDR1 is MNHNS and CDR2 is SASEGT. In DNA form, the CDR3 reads TGTGCCAGCAGCGGGGGGACTCGCTCCTACAATGAGCAGTTCTTC. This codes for CASSGGTRSYNEQFF.

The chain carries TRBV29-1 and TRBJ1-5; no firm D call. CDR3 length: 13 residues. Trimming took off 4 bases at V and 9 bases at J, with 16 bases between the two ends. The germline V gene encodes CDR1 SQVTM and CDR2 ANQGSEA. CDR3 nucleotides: TGCAGCGTTGGAGACGACCCTCGGGCGCCCCAGCATTTT. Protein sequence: CSVGDDPRAPQHF.

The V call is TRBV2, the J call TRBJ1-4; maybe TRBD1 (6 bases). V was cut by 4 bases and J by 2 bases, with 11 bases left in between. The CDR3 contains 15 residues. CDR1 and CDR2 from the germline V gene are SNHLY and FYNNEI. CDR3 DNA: TGTGCCAGCAGTGCGGTAGGGGGGACTAATGAAAAACTGTTTTTT. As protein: CASSAVGGTNEKLFF. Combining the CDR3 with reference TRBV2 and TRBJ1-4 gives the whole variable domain EPEVTQTPSHQVTQMGQEVILRCVPISNHLYFYWYRQILGQKVEFLVSFYNNEISEKSEIFDDQFSVERPDGSNFTLKIRSTKLEDSAMYFCASSAVGGTNEKLFFGSGTQLSVL.

The CDR3 spells CASSLAPGAYEQYF. CDR3 in DNA: TGTGCCAGCAGCTTGGCGCCAGGGGCCTACGAGCAGTACTTC. The chain carries TRBV5-5 and TRBJ2-7; tentatively, D is TRBD1 (6 bases). Germline V gene sequence: CDR1 SGHKS, CDR2 YYEKEE (reference sequence). The CDR3 has 14 residues. V shed 0 bases and J shed 2 bases, with 9 bases lying between them. The variable domain in full, completed from reference TRBV5-5 and TRBJ2-7, reads DAGVTQSPTHLIKTRGQQVTLRCSPISGHKSVSWYQQVLGQGPQFIFQYYEKEERGRGNFPDRFSARQFPNYSSELNVNALLLGDSALYLCASSLAPGAYEQYFGPGTRLTVT.

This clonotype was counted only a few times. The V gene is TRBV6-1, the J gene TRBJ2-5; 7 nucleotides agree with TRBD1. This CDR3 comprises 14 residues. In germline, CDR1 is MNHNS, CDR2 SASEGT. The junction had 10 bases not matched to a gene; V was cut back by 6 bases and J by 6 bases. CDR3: CASSPGTAEKTQYF. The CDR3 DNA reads TGTGCCAGCAGCCCCGGGACAGCGGAAAAGACCCAGTACTTC.

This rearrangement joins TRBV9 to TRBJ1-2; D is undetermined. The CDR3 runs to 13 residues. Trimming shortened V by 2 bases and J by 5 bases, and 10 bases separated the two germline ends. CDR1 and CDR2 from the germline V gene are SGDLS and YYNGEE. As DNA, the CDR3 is TGTGCCAGCAGCGTTCACAGCACATATGGCTACACCTTC. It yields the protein CASSVHSTYGYTF.

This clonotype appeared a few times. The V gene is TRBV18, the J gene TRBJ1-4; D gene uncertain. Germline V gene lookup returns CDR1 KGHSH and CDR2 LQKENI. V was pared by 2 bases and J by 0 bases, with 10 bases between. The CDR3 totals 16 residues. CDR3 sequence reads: CASSPVGGATNEKLFF. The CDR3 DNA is TGTGCCAGCTCACCAGTGGGAGGAGCAACTAATGAAAAACTGTTTTTT. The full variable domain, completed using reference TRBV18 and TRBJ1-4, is NAGVMQNPRHLVRRRGQEARLRCSPMKGHSHVYWYRQLPEEGLKFMVYLQKENIIDESGMPKERFSAEFPKEGPSILRIQQVVRGDSAAYFCASSPVGGATNEKLFFGSGTQLSVL.

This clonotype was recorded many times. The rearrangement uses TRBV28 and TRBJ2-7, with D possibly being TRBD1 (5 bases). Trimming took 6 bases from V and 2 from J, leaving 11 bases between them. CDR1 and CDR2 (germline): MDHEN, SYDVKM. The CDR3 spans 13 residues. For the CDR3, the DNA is TGTGCCAGCAGCCCCGTGGGGCCCTACGAGCAGTACGTC. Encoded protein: CASSPVGPYEQYV.

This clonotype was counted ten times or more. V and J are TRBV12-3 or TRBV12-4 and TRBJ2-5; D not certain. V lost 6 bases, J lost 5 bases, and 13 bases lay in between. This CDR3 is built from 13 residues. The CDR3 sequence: CASSPSRWETQYF. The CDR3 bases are TGTGCCAGCAGCCCATCGAGGTGGGAGACCCAGTACTTC.

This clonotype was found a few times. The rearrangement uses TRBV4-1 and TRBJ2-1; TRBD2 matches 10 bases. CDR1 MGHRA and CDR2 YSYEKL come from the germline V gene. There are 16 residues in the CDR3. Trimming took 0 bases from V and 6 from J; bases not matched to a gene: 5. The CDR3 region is CASSQEERGGRNEQFF. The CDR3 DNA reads TGCGCCAGCAGCCAAGAAGAGCGGGGGGGTCGCAATGAGCAGTTCTTC.

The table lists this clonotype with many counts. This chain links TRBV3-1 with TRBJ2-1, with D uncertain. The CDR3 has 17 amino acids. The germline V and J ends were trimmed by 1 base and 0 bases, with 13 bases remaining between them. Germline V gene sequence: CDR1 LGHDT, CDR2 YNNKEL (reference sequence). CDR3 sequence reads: CASSQGVLSSSYNEQFF. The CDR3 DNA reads TGTGCCAGCAGCCAAGGGGTCTTATCTAGCTCCTACAATGAGCAGTTCTTC.

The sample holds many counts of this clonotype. The CDR3 loop reads CASSPIAGTGFNNEQFF. CDR3 DNA sequence: TGCGCCAGCAGCCCAATTGCCGGGACAGGGTTCAACAATGAGCAGTTCTTC. V is TRBV5-1 and J is TRBJ2-1; TRBD1 matches at 9 bases. V trimming: 4 bases; J trimming: 5 bases; junction bases outside the gene matches: 13. CDR1 is SGHRS, CDR2 YFSETQ, per germline. The CDR3 is 17 amino acids.

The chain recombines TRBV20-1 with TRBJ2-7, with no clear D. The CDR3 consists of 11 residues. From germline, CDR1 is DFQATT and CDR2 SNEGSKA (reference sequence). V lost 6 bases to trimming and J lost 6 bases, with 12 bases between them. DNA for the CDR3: TGCAGTGCCGTCGACAAGCCCGAGCAGTACTTC. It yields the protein CSAVDKPEQYF.

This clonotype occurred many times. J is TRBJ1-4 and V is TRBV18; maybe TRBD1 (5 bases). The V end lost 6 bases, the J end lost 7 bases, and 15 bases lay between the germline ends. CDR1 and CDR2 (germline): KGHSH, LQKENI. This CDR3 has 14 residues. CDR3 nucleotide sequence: TGTGCCAGCTCGCCGGGGGGTCTGGGTGAAAAACTGTTTTTT. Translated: CASSPGGLGEKLFF.

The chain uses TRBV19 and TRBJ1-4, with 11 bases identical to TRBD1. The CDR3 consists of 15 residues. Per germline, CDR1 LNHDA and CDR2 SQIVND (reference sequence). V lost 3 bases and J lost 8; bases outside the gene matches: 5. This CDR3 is CASSIGQGAVEKLFF. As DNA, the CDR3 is TGTGCCAGTAGTATCGGACAGGGGGCAGTCGAAAAACTGTTTTTT.

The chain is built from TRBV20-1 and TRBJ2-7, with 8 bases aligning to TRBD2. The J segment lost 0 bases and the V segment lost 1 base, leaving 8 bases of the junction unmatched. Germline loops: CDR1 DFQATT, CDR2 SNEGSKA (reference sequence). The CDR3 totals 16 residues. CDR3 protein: CSARGGTSGPSYEQYF. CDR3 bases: TGCAGTGCTAGAGGGGGAACTAGCGGCCCCTCCTACGAGCAGTACTTC.

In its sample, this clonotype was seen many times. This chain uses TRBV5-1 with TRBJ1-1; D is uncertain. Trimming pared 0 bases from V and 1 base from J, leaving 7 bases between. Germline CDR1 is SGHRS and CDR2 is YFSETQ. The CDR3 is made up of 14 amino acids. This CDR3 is CASSLGRTNTEAFF. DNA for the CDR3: TGCGCCAGCAGCTTGGGCAGGACGAACACTGAAGCTTTCTTT.

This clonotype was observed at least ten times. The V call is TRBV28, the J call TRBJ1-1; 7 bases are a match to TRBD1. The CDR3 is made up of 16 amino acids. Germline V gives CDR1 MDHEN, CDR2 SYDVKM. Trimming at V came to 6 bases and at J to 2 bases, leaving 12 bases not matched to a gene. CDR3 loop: CASSIQTGAANTEAFF. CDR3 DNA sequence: TGTGCCAGCAGCATACAAACAGGGGCGGCTAACACTGAAGCTTTCTTT.

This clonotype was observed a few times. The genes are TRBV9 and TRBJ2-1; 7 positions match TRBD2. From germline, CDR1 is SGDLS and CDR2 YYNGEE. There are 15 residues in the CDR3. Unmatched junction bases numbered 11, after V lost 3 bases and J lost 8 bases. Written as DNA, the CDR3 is TGTGCCAGCAGCGGGGTGCGGGAGTATTTAGATGAGCAGTTCTTC. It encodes CASSGVREYLDEQFF.

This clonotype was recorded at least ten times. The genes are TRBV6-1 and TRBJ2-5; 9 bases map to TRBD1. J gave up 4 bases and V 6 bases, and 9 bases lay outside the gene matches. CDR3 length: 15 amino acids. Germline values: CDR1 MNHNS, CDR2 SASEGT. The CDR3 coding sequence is TGTGCCAGCAGATGGACAGGGGTGAATGGAGAGACCCAGTACTTC. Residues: CASRWTGVNGETQYF.